This T cell receptor beta chain was recorded in a study of T cells in Graves' hyperthyroidism and ophthalmopathy. Amplified TCR beta CDR3 regions derived from RNA transcripts. The HTBI primer set drove a first-round RT-PCR of the TCR CDR3. MiXCR, applied by TCRdb to the multiplex PCR reads, yields one record per CDR3 protein. The sample has 400,000 to 550,000 distinct CDR3 sequences, about 24% seen once. V lost 0 bases, J lost 2 bases, and 4 bases stayed unmatched. Per the germline V gene, CDR1 is DFQATT and CDR2 is SNEGSKA (reference sequence). The CDR3 is 14 amino acids. Remarks on this clonotype: The target antigen is unknown.

Study findings and constraints: Model output signaled ophthalmopathy a median about 6.3 months ahead of onset. Blood shared most expanded thyroid clonotypes above 0.001.

This clonotype originated in a woman in her thirties with Graves' ophthalmopathy. Sequencing used blood. The chain is built from TRBV20-1 and TRBJ2-7; the match to TRBD1 covers 7 bases. CDR3 protein: CSARDRGKAYEQYF. CDR3 nucleotides: TGCAGTGCTAGAGACAGGGGGAAGGCCTACGAGCAGTACTTC.